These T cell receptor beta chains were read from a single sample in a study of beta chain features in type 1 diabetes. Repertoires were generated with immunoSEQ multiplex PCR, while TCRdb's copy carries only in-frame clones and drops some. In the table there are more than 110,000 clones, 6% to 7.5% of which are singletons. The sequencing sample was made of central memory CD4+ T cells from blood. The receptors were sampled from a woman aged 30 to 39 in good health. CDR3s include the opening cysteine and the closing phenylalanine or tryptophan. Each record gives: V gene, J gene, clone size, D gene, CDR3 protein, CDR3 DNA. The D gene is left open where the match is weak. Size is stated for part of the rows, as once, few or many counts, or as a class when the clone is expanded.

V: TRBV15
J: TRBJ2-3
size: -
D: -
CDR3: CATSRDLADTQYF
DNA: TGTGCCACCAGCAGAGATCTAGCAGATACGCAGTATTTT

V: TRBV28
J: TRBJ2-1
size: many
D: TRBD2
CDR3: CASPLRLAGANEQFF
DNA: TGTGCCAGCCCTCTCAGACTAGCGGGAGCCAATGAGCAGTTCTTC

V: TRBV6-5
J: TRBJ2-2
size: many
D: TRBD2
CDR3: CASRVPSGNTGELFF
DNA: TGTGCCAGCAGAGTTCCTAGCGGGAACACCGGGGAGCTGTTTTTT

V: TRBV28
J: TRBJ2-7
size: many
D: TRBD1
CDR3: CASSFATGTYEQYF
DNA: TGTGCCAGCAGTTTTGCGACAGGGACCTACGAGCAGTACTTC

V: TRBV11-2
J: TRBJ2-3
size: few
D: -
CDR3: CASSFVGRATDTQYF
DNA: TGTGCCAGCAGCTTCGTCGGCAGGGCCACAGATACGCAGTATTTT

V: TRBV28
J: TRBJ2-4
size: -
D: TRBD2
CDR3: CASSLTGGENIQYF
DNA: TGTGCCAGCAGTTTGACGGGAGGAGAAAACATTCAGTACTTC

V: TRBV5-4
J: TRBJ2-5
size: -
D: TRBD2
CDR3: CASSRGGAGQETQYF
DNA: TGTGCCAGCAGCCGGGGGGGGGCAGGACAAGAGACCCAGTACTTC

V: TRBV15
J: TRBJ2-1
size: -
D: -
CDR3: CATSLISMGKQFF
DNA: TGTGCCACCAGTTTGATATCTATGGGCAAACAGTTCTTC

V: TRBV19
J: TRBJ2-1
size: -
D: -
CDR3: CASTNPRGNNEQFF
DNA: TGTGCCAGTACTAATCCGAGGGGGAACAATGAGCAGTTCTTC

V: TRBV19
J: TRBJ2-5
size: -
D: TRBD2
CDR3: CASTSGQETQYF
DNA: TGTGCCAGTACTAGCGGCCAAGAGACCCAGTACTTC

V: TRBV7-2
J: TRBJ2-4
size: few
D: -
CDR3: CASSLSLGENIQYF
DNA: TGTGCCAGCAGCTTATCGTTAGGGGAAAACATTCAGTACTTC

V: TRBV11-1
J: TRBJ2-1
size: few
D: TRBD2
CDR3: CASSSTSADNEQFF
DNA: TGTGCCAGCAGCTCGACTAGCGCAGACAATGAGCAGTTCTTC

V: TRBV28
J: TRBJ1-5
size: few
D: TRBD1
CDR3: CASRVDRGKQPQHF
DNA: TGTGCCAGCAGGGTGGACAGGGGTAAACAGCCCCAGCATTTT

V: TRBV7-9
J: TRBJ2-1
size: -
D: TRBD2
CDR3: CASTQRGGRYNEQFF
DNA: TGTGCCAGCACCCAAAGAGGCGGGAGGTACAATGAGCAGTTCTTC

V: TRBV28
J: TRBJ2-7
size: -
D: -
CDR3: CASSPAGPRQQYF
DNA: TGTGCCAGCAGTCCCGCGGGGCCTCGACAGCAGTACTTC

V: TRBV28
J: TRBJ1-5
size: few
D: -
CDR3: CASSLADTLPQHF
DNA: TGTGCCAGCAGTTTAGCGGACACCCTTCCCCAGCATTTT

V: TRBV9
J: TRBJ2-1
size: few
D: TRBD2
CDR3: CASSGGGTSGYNEQFF
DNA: TGTGCCAGCAGCGGGGGGGGGACTAGCGGATACAATGAGCAGTTCTTC

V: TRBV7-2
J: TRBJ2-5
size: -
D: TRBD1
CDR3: CASNTGTGIWETQYF
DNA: TGTGCCAGCAACACCGGGACAGGGATCTGGGAGACCCAGTACTTC

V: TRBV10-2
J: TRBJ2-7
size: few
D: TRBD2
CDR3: CASSDGTSGSYEQYF
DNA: TGCGCCAGCAGTGACGGGACTAGCGGCTCCTACGAGCAGTACTTC

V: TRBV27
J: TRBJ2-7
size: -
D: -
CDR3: CASSTARGTPGLYEQYF
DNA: TGTGCCAGCAGCACGGCAAGGGGGACCCCTGGACTCTACGAGCAGTACTTC

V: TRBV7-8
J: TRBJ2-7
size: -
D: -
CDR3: CASTGGGEQYF
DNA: TGTGCCAGCACCGGGGGTGGCGAGCAGTACTTC

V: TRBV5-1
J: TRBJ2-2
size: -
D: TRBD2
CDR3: CASSLGASGANTGELFF
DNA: TGCGCCAGCAGCTTGGGGGCTAGCGGAGCCAACACCGGGGAGCTGTTTTTT

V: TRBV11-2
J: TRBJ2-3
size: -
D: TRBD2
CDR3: CASSLEAPGLAGVDTQYF
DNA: TGTGCCAGCAGCTTAGAGGCACCGGGACTAGCGGGAGTAGATACGCAGTATTTT

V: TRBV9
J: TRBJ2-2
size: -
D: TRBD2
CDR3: CASSGGLAVTGELFF
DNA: TGTGCCAGCAGCGGCGGACTAGCGGTTACCGGGGAGCTGTTTTTT

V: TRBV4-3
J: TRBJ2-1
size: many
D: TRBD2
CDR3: CASSQDHPTSGQSSYNEQFF
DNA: TGCGCCAGCAGCCAAGATCACCCAACTAGCGGGCAAAGCTCCTACAATGAGCAGTTCTTC

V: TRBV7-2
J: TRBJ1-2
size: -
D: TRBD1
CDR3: CASSPTGGVPHGYTF
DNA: TGTGCCAGCAGCCCCACAGGGGGCGTCCCTCATGGCTACACCTTC

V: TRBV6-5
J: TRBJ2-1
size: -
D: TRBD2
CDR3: CASSQGLARGNEQFF
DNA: TGTGCCAGCAGCCAAGGACTAGCGAGGGGCAATGAGCAGTTCTTC

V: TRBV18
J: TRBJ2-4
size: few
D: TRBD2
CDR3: CASSPSGTSKNIQYF
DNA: TGTGCCAGCTCACCTAGCGGGACATCCAAAAACATTCAGTACTTC

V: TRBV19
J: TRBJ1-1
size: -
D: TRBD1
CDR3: CASSQKGQGNTEAFF
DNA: TGTGCCAGTAGTCAAAAGGGACAGGGGAACACTGAAGCTTTCTTT

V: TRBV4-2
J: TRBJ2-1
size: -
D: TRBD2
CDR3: CASSQGGPGLAGERAYNEQFF
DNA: TGTGCCAGCAGCCAAGGGGGGCCGGGACTAGCGGGAGAGCGGGCCTACAATGAGCAGTTCTTC

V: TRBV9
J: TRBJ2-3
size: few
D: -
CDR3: CASSVGAEPSTDTQYF
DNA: TGTGCCAGCAGCGTTGGGGCAGAGCCTAGCACAGATACGCAGTATTTT

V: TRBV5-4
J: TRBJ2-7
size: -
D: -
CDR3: CASSLETGTSSYEQYF
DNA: TGTGCCAGCAGCTTGGAAACAGGAACGTCCTCCTACGAGCAGTACTTC